This T cell receptor beta chain came from a study of CD8+ T cells in alopecia areata. For the study at large: Treated patients were dosed with oral tofacitinib, taking 5 to 10 mg twice daily. Broader study findings: The study found higher clonality in lesional than normal scalp, especially in alopecia totalis/universalis. Treatment with tofacitinib significantly lowered scalp clonality and reduced expanded CD8+ clones among the top 100.

Treatment of the sample: oral pan-JAK inhibitor, 5-10 mg twice daily. Details on this clone: Its antigen is currently unknown.

The V end was cut by 3 bases, the J end by 5 bases, with 10 bases between. Germline V gene lookup returns CDR1 LNHDA and CDR2 SQIVND (reference sequence). CDR3 length: 14 amino acids. As the sequencing template, cDNA was produced by extracting RNA and reverse transcribing it. The assay was immunoSEQ multiplex PCR, and TCRdb's table has in-frame clones only and misses some. The sample records around 140,000 clones, 45% to 65% being singletons. V usage is TRBV19 and J usage is TRBJ2-2, with TRBD2 as a possible D gene (6 bases). The material was CD8+ T cells sorted from blood, obtained at week 4, from a patient treated with tofacitinib. The receptor was isolated from a human donor with alopecia areata. Here the CDR3 DNA reads TGTGCCAGTAGTATTCTGGGGGGAACCGGGGAGCTGTTTTTT. It is translated as CASSILGGTGELFF. The full variable domain, with the rest looked up from reference TRBV19 and TRBJ2-2, is DGGITQSPKYLFRKEGQNVTLSCEQNLNHDAMYWYRQDPGQGLRLIYYSQIVNDFQKGDIAEGYSVSREKKESFPLTVTSAQKNPTAFYLCASSILGGTGELFFGEGSRLTVL.